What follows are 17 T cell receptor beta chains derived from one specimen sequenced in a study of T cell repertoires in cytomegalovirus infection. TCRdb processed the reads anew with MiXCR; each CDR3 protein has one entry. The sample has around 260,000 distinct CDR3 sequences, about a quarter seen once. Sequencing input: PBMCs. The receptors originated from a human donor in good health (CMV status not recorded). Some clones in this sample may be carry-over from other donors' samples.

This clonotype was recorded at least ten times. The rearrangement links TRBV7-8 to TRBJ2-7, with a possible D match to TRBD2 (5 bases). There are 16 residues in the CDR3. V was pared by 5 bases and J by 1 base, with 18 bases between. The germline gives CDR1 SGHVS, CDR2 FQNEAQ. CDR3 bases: TGTGCCAGCAGCCGCACATGGACGGGGATATCCTACGAGCAGTACTTC. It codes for CASSRTWTGISYEQYF. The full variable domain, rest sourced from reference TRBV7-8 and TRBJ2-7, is GAGVSQSPRYKVAKRGQDVALRCDPISGHVSLFWYQQALGQGPEFLTYFQNEAQLDKSGLPSDRFFAERPEGSVSTLKIQRTQQEDSAVYLCASSRTWTGISYEQYFGPGTRLTVT.

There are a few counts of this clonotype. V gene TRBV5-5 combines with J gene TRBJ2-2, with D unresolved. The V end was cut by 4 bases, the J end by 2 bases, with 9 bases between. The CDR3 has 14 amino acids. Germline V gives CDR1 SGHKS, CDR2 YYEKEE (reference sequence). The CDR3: CASSLRHNTGELFF. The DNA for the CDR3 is TGTGCCAGCAGCCTCCGACACAACACCGGGGAGCTGTTTTTT.

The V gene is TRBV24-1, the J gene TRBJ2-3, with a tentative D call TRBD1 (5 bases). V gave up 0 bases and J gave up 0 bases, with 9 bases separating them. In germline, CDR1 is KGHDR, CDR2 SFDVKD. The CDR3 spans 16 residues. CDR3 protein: CATSDLLTASTDTQYF. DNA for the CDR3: TGTGCCACCAGTGATTTGTTGACAGCTAGCACAGATACGCAGTATTTT.

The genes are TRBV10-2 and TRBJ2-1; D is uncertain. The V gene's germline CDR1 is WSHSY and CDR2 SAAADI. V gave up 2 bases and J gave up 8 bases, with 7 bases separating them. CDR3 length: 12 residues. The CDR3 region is CASSEPRYEQFF. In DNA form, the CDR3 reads TGCGCCAGCAGTGAGCCGAGGTATGAGCAGTTCTTC.

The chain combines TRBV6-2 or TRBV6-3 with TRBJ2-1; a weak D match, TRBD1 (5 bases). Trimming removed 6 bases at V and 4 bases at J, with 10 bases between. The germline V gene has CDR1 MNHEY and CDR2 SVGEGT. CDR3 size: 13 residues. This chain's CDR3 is CASRKDSYNEQFF. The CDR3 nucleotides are TGTGCCAGCAGGAAAGACAGTTACAATGAGCAGTTCTTC.

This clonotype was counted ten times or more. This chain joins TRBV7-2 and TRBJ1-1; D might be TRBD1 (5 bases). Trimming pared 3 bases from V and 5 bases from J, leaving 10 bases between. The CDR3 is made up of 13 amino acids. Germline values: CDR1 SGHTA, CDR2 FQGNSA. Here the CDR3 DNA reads TGTGCCAGCAGCTTCGGGGGTTGGACTGAAGCTTTCTTT. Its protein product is CASSFGGWTEAFF.

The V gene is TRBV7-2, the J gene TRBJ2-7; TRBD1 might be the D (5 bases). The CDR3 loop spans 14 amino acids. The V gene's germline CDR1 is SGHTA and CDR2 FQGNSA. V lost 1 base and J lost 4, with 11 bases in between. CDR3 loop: CASSLVGAVYEQYF. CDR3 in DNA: TGTGCCAGCAGCTTAGTAGGGGCAGTTTACGAGCAGTACTTC. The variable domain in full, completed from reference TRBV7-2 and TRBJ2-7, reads GAGVSQSPSNKVTEKGKDVELRCDPISGHTALYWYRQSLGQGLEFLIYFQGNSAPDKSGLPSDRFSAERTGGSVSTLTIQRTQQEDSAVYLCASSLVGAVYEQYFGPGTRLTVT.

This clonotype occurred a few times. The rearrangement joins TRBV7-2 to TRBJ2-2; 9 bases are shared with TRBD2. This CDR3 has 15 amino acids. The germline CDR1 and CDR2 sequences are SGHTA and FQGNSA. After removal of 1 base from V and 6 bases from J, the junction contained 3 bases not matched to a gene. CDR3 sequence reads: CASSLGGRAAGELFF. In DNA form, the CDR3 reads TGTGCCAGCAGCTTAGGCGGGAGGGCCGCCGGGGAGCTGTTTTTT.

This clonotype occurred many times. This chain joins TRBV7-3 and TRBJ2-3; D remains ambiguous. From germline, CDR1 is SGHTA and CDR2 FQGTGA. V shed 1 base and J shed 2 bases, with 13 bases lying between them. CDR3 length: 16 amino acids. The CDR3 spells CASSLSAPGYTDTQYF. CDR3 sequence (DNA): TGTGCCAGCAGCTTAAGCGCGCCGGGTTACACAGATACGCAGTATTTT.

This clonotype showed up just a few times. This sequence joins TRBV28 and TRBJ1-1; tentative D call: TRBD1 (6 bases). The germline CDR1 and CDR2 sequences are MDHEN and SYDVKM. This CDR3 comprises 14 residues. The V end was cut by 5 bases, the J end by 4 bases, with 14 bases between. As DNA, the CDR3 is TGTGCCAGCAGTGGAAACAGGGCGGGCACTGAAGCTTTCTTT. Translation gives CASSGNRAGTEAFF.

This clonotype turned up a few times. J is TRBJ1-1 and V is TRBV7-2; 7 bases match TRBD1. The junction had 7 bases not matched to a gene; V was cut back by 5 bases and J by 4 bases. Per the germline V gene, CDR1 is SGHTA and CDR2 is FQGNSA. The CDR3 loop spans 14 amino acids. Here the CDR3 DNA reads TGTGCCAGCAGCCCAAGACAGGGAATCACTGAAGCTTTCTTT. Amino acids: CASSPRQGITEAFF. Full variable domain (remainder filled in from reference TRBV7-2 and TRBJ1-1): GAGVSQSPSNKVTEKGKDVELRCDPISGHTALYWYRQSLGQGLEFLIYFQGNSAPDKSGLPSDRFSAERTGGSVSTLTIQRTQQEDSAVYLCASSPRQGITEAFFGQGTRLTVV.

The CDR3 sequence: CASAYSPSGPSTDTQYF. DNA of the CDR3: TGCGCCAGCGCCTACTCACCTAGCGGACCTAGCACAGATACGCAGTATTTT. The rearrangement links TRBV5-1 to TRBJ2-3; 7 bases fit TRBD2. The V gene end was trimmed by 7 bases and the J gene end by 0 bases; junction bases not matched to a gene: 14. The CDR3 covers 17 residues. The germline gives CDR1 SGHRS, CDR2 YFSETQ.

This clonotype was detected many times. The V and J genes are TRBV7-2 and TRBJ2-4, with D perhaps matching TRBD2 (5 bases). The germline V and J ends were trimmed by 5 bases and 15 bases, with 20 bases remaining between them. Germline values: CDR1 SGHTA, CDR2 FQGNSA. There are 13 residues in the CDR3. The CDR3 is CASSPGRGIDRYF. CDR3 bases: TGTGCCAGCAGCCCCGGGCGAGGGATTGATCGGTACTTC. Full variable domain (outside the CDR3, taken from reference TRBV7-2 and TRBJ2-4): GAGVSQSPSNKVTEKGKDVELRCDPISGHTALYWYRQSLGQGLEFLIYFQGNSAPDKSGLPSDRFSAERTGGSVSTLTIQRTQQEDSAVYLCASSPGRGIDRYFGAGTRLSVL.

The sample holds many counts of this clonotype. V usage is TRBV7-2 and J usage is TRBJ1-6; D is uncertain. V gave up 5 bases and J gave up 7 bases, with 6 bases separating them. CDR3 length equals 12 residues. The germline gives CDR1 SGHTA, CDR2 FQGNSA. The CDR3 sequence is CASSPGNSPLHF. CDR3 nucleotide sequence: TGTGCCAGCAGCCCAGGAAATTCACCCCTCCACTTT.

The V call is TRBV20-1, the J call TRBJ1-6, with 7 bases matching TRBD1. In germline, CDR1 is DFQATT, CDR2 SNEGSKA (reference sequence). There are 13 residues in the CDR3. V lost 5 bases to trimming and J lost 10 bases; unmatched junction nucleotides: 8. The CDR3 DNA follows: TGCAGTGCTTCACCGACAGGGTGGTCACCCCTCCACTTT. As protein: CSASPTGWSPLHF.

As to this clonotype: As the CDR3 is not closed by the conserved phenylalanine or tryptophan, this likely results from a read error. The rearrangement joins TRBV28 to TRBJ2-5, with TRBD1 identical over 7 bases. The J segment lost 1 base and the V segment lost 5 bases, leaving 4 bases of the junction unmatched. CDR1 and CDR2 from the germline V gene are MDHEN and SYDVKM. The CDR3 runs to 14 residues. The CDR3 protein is CASSDRDLQETQYV. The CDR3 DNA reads TGTGCCAGCAGTGACAGGGACCTCCAAGAGACCCAGTACGTC.

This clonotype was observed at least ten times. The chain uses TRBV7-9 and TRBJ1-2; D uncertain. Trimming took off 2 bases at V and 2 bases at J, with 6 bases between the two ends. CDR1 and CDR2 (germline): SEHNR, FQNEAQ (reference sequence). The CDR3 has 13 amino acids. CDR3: CASSLPANYGYTF. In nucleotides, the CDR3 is TGTGCCAGCAGCTTACCTGCAAACTATGGCTACACCTTC.